Described below is a single T cell receptor (beta chain) sequence and its context. Its antigen is as yet unknown. The sample belongs to a study of T cell responses to AZD1222 COVID-19 vaccine. V dropped 7 bases and J dropped 2 bases, with 14 bases sitting between them. The CDR3 consists of 13 residues. Germline CDR1 reads SQVTM; CDR2 reads ANQGSEA. Sequencing was performed with immunoSEQ multiplex PCR; in TCRdb, only in-frame clones are kept and a portion is missing. The sample holds tens of thousands of clones; about 89% are singletons and the top ten take about 5%. Overall study findings and caveats: Baseline serology detected seropositivity in only five to seven AZD1222 recipients.

The V gene is TRBV29-1, the J gene TRBJ1-2, with a possible D match to TRBD1 (6 bases). Sequences were derived from peripheral blood, sampled 28 days after the second AZD1222 dose. The TCR was taken from an adult who received the AZD1222 COVID-19 vaccine. The CDR3, as DNA: TGCAGCGCCCGCGGGACACAGAACTATGGCTACACCTTC. As protein: CSARGTQNYGYTF.